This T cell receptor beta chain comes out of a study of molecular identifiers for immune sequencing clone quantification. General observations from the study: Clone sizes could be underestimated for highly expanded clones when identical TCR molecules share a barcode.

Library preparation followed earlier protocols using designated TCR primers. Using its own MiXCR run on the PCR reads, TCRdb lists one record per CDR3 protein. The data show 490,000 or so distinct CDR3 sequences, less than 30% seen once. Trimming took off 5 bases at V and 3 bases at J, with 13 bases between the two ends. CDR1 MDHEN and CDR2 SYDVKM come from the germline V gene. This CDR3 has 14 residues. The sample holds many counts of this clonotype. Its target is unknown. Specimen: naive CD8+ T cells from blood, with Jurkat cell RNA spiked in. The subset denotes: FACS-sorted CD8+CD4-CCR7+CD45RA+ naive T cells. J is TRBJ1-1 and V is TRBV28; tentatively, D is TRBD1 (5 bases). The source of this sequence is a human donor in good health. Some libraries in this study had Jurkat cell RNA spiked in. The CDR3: CASSLGVGDTEAFF. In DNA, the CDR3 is TGTGCCAGCAGTCTGGGGGTGGGAGACACTGAAGCTTTCTTT.